The 9 T cell receptor beta chains given below trace back to one sample, sequenced in a study of OX40 agonist ivuxolimab in advanced cancers. The table came from immunoSEQ multiplex PCR; TCRdb's copy has only in-frame clones and leaves some out. The sample lists around 46,000 clones; over 75% were seen once. The sequencing used CD4+ or CD8+ T cells sorted from blood, collected in a trial of the OX40 agonist ivuxolimab. These receptors were obtained from an adult with an advanced solid tumor such as melanoma, head and neck, liver or kidney cancer.

The rearrangement uses TRBV5-1 and TRBJ1-5; 8 nucleotides line up with TRBD1. The ends lost 4 bases at V and 5 bases at J; junction bases unmatched: 5. The CDR3 consists of 14 residues. The V gene's germline CDR1 is SGHRS and CDR2 YFSETQ. Here the CDR3 DNA reads TGCGCCAGCAGCCGCGGACAGGGAGATCAGCCCCAGCATTTT. Amino acid sequence: CASSRGQGDQPQHF. Full variable domain (outside the CDR3, taken from reference TRBV5-1 and TRBJ1-5): KAGVTQTPRYLIKTRGQQVTLSCSPISGHRSVSWYQQTPGQGLQFLFEYFSETQRNKGNFPGRFSGRQFSNSRSEMNVSTLELGDSALYLCASSRGQGDQPQHFGDGTRLSIL.

This chain connects TRBV6-5 to TRBJ1-1, with a weak D call TRBD1 (5 bases). Trimming shortened V by 7 bases and J by 8 bases, and 17 bases separated the two germline ends. This CDR3 has 13 amino acids. The germline CDR1 and CDR2 sequences are MNHEY and SVGAGI. This CDR3 reads CASTLTWGGEAFF. The CDR3 bases are TGTGCCAGCACCCTCACTTGGGGGGGAGAAGCTTTCTTT.

V and J are TRBV7-9 and TRBJ2-7; 7 bases are a match to TRBD1. The CDR3 consists of 13 residues. V trimming: 2 bases; J trimming: 8 bases; junction bases outside the gene matches: 6. CDR1 and CDR2 from the germline V gene are SEHNR and FQNEAQ (reference sequence). The CDR3 spells CASSLLLGQKQYF. The CDR3 DNA follows: TGTGCCAGCAGCTTACTACTGGGACAGAAGCAGTACTTC.

The chain carries TRBV28 and TRBJ2-5; D gene ambiguous. The germline V and J ends were trimmed by 7 bases and 1 base, with 22 bases remaining between them. CDR1 and CDR2 from the germline V gene are MDHEN and SYDVKM. This CDR3 contains 17 residues. CDR3 region: CASTRRLRTFGQETQYF. The CDR3 DNA sequence: TGTGCCAGCACTCGACGCCTCCGGACCTTTGGCCAAGAGACCCAGTACTTC.

This clone came up a few times. This sequence joins TRBV7-8 and TRBJ2-7; 8 nucleotides agree with TRBD2. J lost 3 bases, V lost 5 bases, and 6 bases had no gene match. The germline V gene encodes CDR1 SGHVS and CDR2 FQNEAQ. The CDR3 has 14 residues. The CDR3 spells CASSTHGGDYEQYF. For the CDR3, the DNA is TGTGCCAGCAGCACCCACGGGGGGGACTACGAGCAGTACTTC.

The V and J genes are TRBV5-6 and TRBJ2-2, with unresolved D. V was cut by 1 base and J by 6 bases, with 4 bases left in between. This CDR3 is built from 12 residues. CDR1 is SGHDT and CDR2 is YYEEEE in the germline V gene. CDR3 amino acids: CASSLKPGELFF. As DNA, the CDR3 is TGTGCCAGCAGCTTGAAGCCCGGGGAGCTGTTTTTT.

CDR3: CATSDRKPTNEKLFF. The CDR3 DNA follows: TGTGCCACCAGCGACAGGAAGCCAACTAATGAAAAACTGTTTTTT. The gene calls are TRBV15 and TRBJ1-4, with D perhaps TRBD1 (6 bases). Germline V gene data show CDR1 as LNHNV and CDR2 as YYDKDF (reference sequence). CDR3 length equals 15 residues. V was clipped by 5 bases and J by 0 bases, with 10 bases between them.

This clone was detected only once. This chain links TRBV4-3 with TRBJ2-3, with 8 positions matching TRBD2. Per germline, CDR1 LGHNA and CDR2 YSLEER. J lost 0 bases, V lost 2 bases, and 7 bases had no gene match. The length of the CDR3 is 17 residues. The CDR3 region is CASSQRPGGASTDTQYF. In nucleotides, the CDR3 is TGCGCCAGCAGCCAAAGGCCCGGGGGGGCTAGCACAGATACGCAGTATTTT.

The chain couples TRBV6-1 to TRBJ1-5; D call uncertain. The CDR3 has 12 residues. Trimming removed 4 bases at V and 5 bases at J, with 6 bases between. In germline, CDR1 is MNHNS, CDR2 SASEGT. The CDR3 loop reads CASSVNYQPQHF. The CDR3 DNA reads as TGTGCCAGCAGTGTTAATTATCAGCCCCAGCATTTT.